This TCR beta chain was sequenced during a study of T cells in Graves' hyperthyroidism and ophthalmopathy. The CDR3 loop spans 14 amino acids. Germline V gives CDR1 DFQATT, CDR2 SNEGSKA (reference sequence). The ends lost 3 bases at V and 2 bases at J; junction bases unmatched: 5. Template material for amplifying TCR beta CDR3 regions consisted of RNA transcripts. A set of HTBI primers served as the primers for a first-round RT-PCR of the TCR CDR3. Each CDR3 protein gets one entry after TCRdb re-called the multiplex PCR reads with MiXCR. The sample carries roughly 740,000 distinct CDR3 sequences, 16% recorded once. This clonotype was detected many times.

The TCR was taken from a man between 18 and 29 years old with Graves' hyperthyroidism. This sequence joins TRBV20-1 and TRBJ2-7, with 9 bases matching TRBD1. Sequencing was carried out using blood. The CDR3 here is CSASTRQGAYEQYF. In DNA, the CDR3 is TGCAGTGCTAGTACGAGACAGGGGGCCTACGAGCAGTACTTC.